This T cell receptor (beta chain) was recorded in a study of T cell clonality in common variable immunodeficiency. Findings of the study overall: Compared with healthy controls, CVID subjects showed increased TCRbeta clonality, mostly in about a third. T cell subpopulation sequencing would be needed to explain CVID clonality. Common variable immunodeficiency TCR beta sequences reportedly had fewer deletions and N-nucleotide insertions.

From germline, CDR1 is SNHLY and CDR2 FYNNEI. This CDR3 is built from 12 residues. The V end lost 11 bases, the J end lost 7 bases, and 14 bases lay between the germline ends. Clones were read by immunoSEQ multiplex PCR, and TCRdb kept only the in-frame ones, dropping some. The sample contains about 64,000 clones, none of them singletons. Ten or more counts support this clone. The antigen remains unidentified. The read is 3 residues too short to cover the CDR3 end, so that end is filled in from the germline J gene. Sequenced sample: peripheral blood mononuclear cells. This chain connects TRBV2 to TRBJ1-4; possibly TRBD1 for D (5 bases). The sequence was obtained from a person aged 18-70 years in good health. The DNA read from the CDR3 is TGTGCCGGACGGACATTCTCTGAAAAA. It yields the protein CAGRTFSEK. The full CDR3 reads CAGRTFSEKLFF.